This paragraph covers one T cell receptor beta chain sequence. It lacks a known antigen. No quality values exist for individual bases; no much larger clone is one base distant. This sample stems from a study of cytomegalovirus exposure and HLA in healthy donors (dated by TCRdb to about 2017). For the wider study: According to an earlier analysis of several hundred of the donors, about 190 million T cells yielded approximately 120 million unique TCR beta sequences and less than 300 Gb of sequence data. Across 300 to 500 genotyped donors of the cohort, an average of about 250,000 unique TCR beta nucleotide sequences per donor were sequenced, and roughly 20% of those sequences were non-productive. An early release that covered about 600 HLA-typed donors contained approximately 300 gigabases of sequencing data and 75 million to 100 million unique TCR sequences. Every discovery cohort repertoire had been produced on one sequencing platform. The study used immunosequencing to profile the T cell repertoires of several hundred subjects and linked those repertoires to cytomegalovirus serostatus. The number of typed donors differed by locus: roughly 629-640 for A, B, C, DRB1 and DQB1; some 540 for DQA1; approximately 600 for DPA1; and about 470 for DPB1. Class I and class II HLA loci were covered by the typing at four-digit resolution. The study aimed to test whether signatures of past pathogen exposure could be identified by cataloging public T cell receptors. To predict cytomegalovirus infection status, the study brought together high-throughput TCR immunosequencing, statistical association of individual TCRs with disease status, and machine learning. A later genetic analysis took genome-wide SNP genotypes for about 55% of the 666 donors and used that subset as a discovery cohort. Rather than using new phenotypic data, the later analysis identified candidate immune exposures from TCR beta sequences and from how often those sequences occurred across donors. A later analysis re-analyzed previously published TCR beta repertoires from several hundred donors and added high-resolution HLA genotyping to study TCR occurrence patterns. Of the 398 genotyped donors, 81% were placed in the genetic ancestry cluster associated with self-reported Caucasian donors. Because of strong linkage in the cohort, four or five DR-DQ haplotypes were treated as single units for association and clustering. Donor age, sex, ethnicity and CMV serostatus were compiled together with the repertoire data. Along with the roughly 710-subject first cohort, a separate validation cohort of around 120 different subjects was used. An earlier analysis of several hundred of the donors applied high-throughput TCR beta sequencing to assess whether each TCR beta V gene segment acted as functional or pseudogenic. The paper's findings and limits, for the study overall: An association between a missense DCLRE1C variant and V-gene and J-gene trimming of TCR beta chains was found in a later genetic analysis and replicated in an independent cohort. In vitro tests confirmed that a few of the cytomegalovirus-associated TCR beta chains recognize cytomegalovirus antigens. The earlier analysis of about 600 of the donors excluded 15 to 20 rarely observed V segments, including chromosome 9 orphons, because counts were too low. The authors suggested that the approach could potentially be extended to other disease states and immunological phenotypes. An earlier analysis of 587 of the donors showed that most TCR beta V segments appeared in productive rearrangements either about 90% or about 30% of the time, which broadly matched IMGT annotations. In the study, some 180 TCR beta chains were listed as associated with cytomegalovirus. A later analysis found that HLA-associated TCR beta chains were more clonally expanded and had lower generation probabilities than equally common non-associated chains. The classifier was reported to diagnose cytomegalovirus status with high specificity and sensitivity in both the original and validation cohorts. The sequencing pipeline was judged likely to have produced a cluster of highly shared sequence variants as a technical artifact. In this cohort, only TCR beta chains were sequenced, and detectable features were limited by the absence of alpha or paired-chain data. Linkage disequilibrium might explain the correlated functional status among segregating V segments, but an unknown experimental factor could not be ruled out. The presence/absence analyses assumed that sequencing depth was roughly uniform across donors, and that assumption may not be true. Because some donors lacked HLA typing at each locus, the association tests relied only on the typed subset. Strong co-occurrence of HLA alleles, especially DR and DQ, made assigning TCR associations to individual alleles difficult. At a false discovery rate of 0.05, a later analysis linked under 20,000 TCR beta sequences to specific HLA alleles. The 87-base-pair reads could not distinguish some IMGT-functional V segments, including TRBV6-2 and TRBV6-3, so those segments were excluded. A later analysis found that most CMV-associated TCR beta chains appeared HLA-restricted, with HLA associations seemingly driven largely by CMV exposure. Compared with the roughly 700-donor mean, donors in an Asian-associated ancestry cluster had fewer N-insertions in productive TCRs, according to a later genetic analysis. A further reported finding was that TCR beta sequences accurately predicted the HLA-A and HLA-B alleles for most subjects in the first cohort. For the cohort, immune exposure information was limited to CMV serostatus. A later analysis found that TCR association rates varied across HLA loci, with DRB1 alleles showing the most associated TCRs and HLA-C alleles the fewest. Several of the top co-occurrence clusters appeared to be linked to parvovirus B19, influenza, CMV and Epstein-Barr virus, according to a later analysis. While some public TCRs were present in many individuals, most TCR sequences turned up only very rarely across donors.

Libraries were constructed by the immunoSEQ multiplex PCR assay. A mixture of 60 forward primers for TCR Vbeta segments and 13 reverse primers for TCR Jbeta segments was used in the multiplex PCR. Amplification of the CDR3 region of rearranged TCR beta genes was performed with a multiplex PCR assay on genomic DNA. On the Illumina HiSeq System, the amplified TCR beta libraries were sequenced as 87-base-pair reads. Per the source publication's procedure: Across the 500 to 750 repertoires, a later analysis counted 60 million to 90 million unique TCR beta chains, 9.5 million to 13 million of which were shared by at least two donors. Raw reads were error-corrected and collapsed into unique sequences with a nearest-neighbor algorithm that merged closely related sequences to remove PCR and sequencing errors. V, D and J gene segments were assigned by aligning CDR3 sequences to IMGT reference sequences. Each retained sequence needed at least a six-nucleotide match to both a V gene segment and a J gene segment. A rearrangement counted as productive if the CDR3 had no stop codons and remained in frame with V and J, and every other rearrangement counted as non-productive. Following IMGT convention, CDR3 was defined as the stretch from the second conserved V-encoded cysteine to the conserved J-encoded phenylalanine. The earlier analysis of 450 to 750 of the donors excluded any sequence lacking an unambiguous match to a single V gene segment. In an earlier analysis of 587 of the donors, V segments were called functional above 56.7% productive rearrangements and were called segregating when the between-donor standard deviation exceeded 5%. A statistical classification framework was built for diagnosing cytomegalovirus status from the catalog of TCR beta chain sequences. A later analysis assigned V and J genes by comparing TCR nucleotide sequences with IMGT/GENE-DB human TR gene sequences. A later analysis assigned CDR3 sequences and most-parsimonious VDJ recombination scenarios with the TCRdist pipeline. A later analysis defined each TCR beta chain by its CDR3 amino acid sequence plus V-gene family, and excluded reads lacking a unique V-gene family. To address suspected cross-contamination and a sequencing artifact, a later analysis removed over 500 highly shared, low-generation-probability nucleotide sequences. For each public chain, a later analysis derived a clonal expansion index from normalized ranks of inferred template counts within each repertoire. A later analysis computed generation probabilities with a VDJ recombination model fitted to out-of-frame rearrangements, and checked the results against IGoR. Hypergeometric tests were used in a later analysis to score TCR-TCR, TCR-HLA and TCR-CMV co-occurrence, with a repertoire-size bias correction applied to the TCR pairs. In a later analysis, false discovery rates were estimated by permuting HLA or CMV assignments 20 times. In a later analysis, co-occurring TCRs were grouped using DBSCAN, with TCRdist sequence similarity added in when clustering inside HLA-allele-positive subsets. For co-occurrence clustering, repertoires with fewer than 30,000 or more than 120,000 public chains were excluded, along with a handful of repertoires with anomalous nucleotide sharing. As stored in TCRdb, this immuneACCESS dataset retains in-frame rearrangements with V and J assigned. A fraction of the clones does not appear; measured against another copy, unresolved V genes explain less than half of the discrepancy, and the remainder lacks a known reason. V, J and clone size are taken as reported in that table, and D and trimming were inferred from the DNA itself. The sample yields about 60,000 clones; 87% were counted once. The ten largest clones represent around 1.5% of the sample.

The cohort was made up of around 720 healthy bone marrow donors. At the time of sampling, every cohort member was nominally healthy, though immune exposures that went unrecorded were likely present. The donor was CMV seronegative and belonged to the group of roughly 330 seronegative cohort members. Each donor provided a peripheral blood sample, and peripheral blood mononuclear cells were used for TCR beta sequencing. Genomic DNA extraction from the blood cell samples was performed with the Qiagen DNeasy Blood Extraction Kit. The germline V gene encodes CDR1 KGHSH and CDR2 LQKENI. V and J are truncated by 2 bases and 0 bases respectively, leaving an intervening sequence of 5 bases. The CDR3 starts with the cysteine, ends with the phenylalanine, and has 14 residues. Of all the DNA, just the CDR3 is kept, 42 bases in frame from base 1.

The chain links TRBV18 with TRBJ1-5; no confident D gene assignment can be made. Sequenced sample: PBMCs. The source is a man aged 18 to 30 in good health and CMV-seronegative. The nucleotides are TGTGCCAGCTCACCAGACACTAGCAATCAGCCCCAGCATTTT. The translation is CASSPDTSNQPQHF.